Sequencing of this T cell receptor (beta chain) was carried out in a study of T cells in localized non-small cell lung cancer. Notes on this clone: Its antigen is undetermined.

CDR1 is SGHTA and CDR2 is FQGNSA in the germline V gene. The CDR3 loop spans 13 amino acids. Trimming removed 8 bases at V and 9 bases at J, with 17 bases between. General study results and limits: Adjacent lung had a median around 60 of the 100 largest tumor clones. Clonality of T cells reached its maximum in uninvolved adjacent lung, surpassing tumor. Because only a single region of the tumor was sequenced, heterogeneity remains possible. Prolonged overall survival went with higher T cell density in the blood.

Data came from immunoSEQ multiplex PCR; TCRdb stores just in-frame clones and leaves some out. The sample records under 55,000 clones, 60% to 85% being singletons. The chain employs TRBV7-2 and TRBJ1-5; no clear D. The clonotype was recovered from a woman aged 35 to 69 with stage II lung adenocarcinoma. The material sequenced was PBMCs, taken before any cancer treatment. CDR3 nucleotides: TGTGCCAGCTCCCAAGGGTTTGATCGGCCCCAGCATTTT. Encoded protein: CASSQGFDRPQHF.